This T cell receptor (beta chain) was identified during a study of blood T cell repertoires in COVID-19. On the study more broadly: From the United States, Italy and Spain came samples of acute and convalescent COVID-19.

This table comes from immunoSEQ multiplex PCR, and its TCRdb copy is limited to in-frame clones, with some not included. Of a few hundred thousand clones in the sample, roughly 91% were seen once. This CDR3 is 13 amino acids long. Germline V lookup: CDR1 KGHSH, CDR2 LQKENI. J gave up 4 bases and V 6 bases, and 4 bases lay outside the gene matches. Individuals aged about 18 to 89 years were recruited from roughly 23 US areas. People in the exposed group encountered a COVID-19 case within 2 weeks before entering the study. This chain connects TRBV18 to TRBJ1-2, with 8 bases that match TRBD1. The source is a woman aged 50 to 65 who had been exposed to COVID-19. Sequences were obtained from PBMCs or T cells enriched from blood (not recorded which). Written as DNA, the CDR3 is TGTGCCAGCTCCCCAGGGGGCCCCTATGGCTACACCTTC. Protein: CASSPGGPYGYTF.